This TCR beta chain was sequenced during a study of PD-1 blockade in classical Hodgkin lymphoma. Germline V CDR1 and CDR2: SGHTA, FQGNSA. The CDR3 contains 17 residues. J gave up 2 bases and V 4 bases, and 11 bases lay outside the gene matches. Notes on the study in general: The causes of the repertoire differences, possibly disease activity or prior therapy, remain undefined. A reduction in baseline TCR diversity was reportedly seen in newly diagnosed patients relative to healthy donors. By C4D1, CD4+ diversity increased significantly, especially in complete responders.

Every single patient, without exception, relapsed after autologous stem cell transplantation, and brentuximab vedotin exposure varied. As concerns this clone: The antigen remains undetermined.

Produced via immunoSEQ multiplex PCR; TCRdb's table is partial and in-frame only. The profile shows fewer than 100,000 clones, over 85% of them singletons. This sequence was found in a human donor with classical Hodgkin lymphoma. Sequenced here: peripheral blood mononuclear cells (PBMCs), sampled at baseline. The rearrangement uses TRBV7-2 and TRBJ2-3; TRBD2 agrees at 8 bases. For the CDR3, the DNA is TGTGCCAGCAGCTCATTATTAGGACTAGCTTACACAGATACGCAGTATTTT. Protein: CASSSLLGLAYTDTQYF.